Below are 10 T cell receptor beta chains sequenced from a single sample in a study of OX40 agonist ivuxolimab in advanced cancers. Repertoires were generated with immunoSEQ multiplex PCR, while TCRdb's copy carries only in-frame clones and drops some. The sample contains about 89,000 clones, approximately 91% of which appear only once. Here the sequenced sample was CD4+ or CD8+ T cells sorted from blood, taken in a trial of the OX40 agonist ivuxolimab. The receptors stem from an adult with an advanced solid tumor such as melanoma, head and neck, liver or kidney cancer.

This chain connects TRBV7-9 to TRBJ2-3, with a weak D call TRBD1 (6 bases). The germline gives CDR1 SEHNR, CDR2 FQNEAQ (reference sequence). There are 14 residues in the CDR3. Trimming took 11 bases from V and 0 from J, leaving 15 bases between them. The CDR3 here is CASKWDISTDTQYF. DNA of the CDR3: TGTGCCTCCAAATGGGACATTAGCACAGATACGCAGTATTTT.

The CDR3 bases are TGTGCCAGCTCACCGTCGACAGGGAACACCGGGGAGCTGTTTTTT. Amino acids: CASSPSTGNTGELFF. V is TRBV18 and J is TRBJ2-2, with a tentative D call TRBD1 (6 bases). The CDR3 sequence is 15 residues long. V lost 3 bases, J lost 1 base, and 9 bases lay in between. From germline, CDR1 is KGHSH and CDR2 LQKENI.

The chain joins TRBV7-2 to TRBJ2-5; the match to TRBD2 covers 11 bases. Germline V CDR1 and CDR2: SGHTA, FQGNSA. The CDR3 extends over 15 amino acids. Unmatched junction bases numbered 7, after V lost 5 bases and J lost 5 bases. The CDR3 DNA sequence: TGTGCCAGCAGCCCGACTAGCGGGGCGGGGGAGACCCAGTACTTC. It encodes CASSPTSGAGETQYF.

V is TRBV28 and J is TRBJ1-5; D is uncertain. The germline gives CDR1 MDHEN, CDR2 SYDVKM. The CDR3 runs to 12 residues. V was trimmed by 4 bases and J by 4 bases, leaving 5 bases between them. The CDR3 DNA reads TGTGCCAGCAGTTCCTTAAATCAGCCCCAGCATTTT. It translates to CASSSLNQPQHF.

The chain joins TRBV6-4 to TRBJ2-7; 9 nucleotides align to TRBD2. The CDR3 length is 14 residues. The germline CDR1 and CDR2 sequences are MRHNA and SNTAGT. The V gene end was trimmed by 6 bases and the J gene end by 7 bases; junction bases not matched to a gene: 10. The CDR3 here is CASRLPGLAREQYF. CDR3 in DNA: TGTGCCAGCAGGCTCCCGGGACTAGCTCGTGAGCAGTACTTC.

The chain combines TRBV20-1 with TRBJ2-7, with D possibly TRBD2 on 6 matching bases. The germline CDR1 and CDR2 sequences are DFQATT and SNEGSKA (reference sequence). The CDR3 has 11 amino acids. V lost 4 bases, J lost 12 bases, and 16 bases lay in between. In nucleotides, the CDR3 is TGCAGTGCTACGTCCTGGACGGAGGGGTACTTC. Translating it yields CSATSWTEGYF.

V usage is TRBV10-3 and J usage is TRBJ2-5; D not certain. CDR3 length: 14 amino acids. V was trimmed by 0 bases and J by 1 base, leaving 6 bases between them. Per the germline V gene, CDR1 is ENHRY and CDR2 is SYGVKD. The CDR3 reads CAISESSVQETQYF. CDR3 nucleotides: TGTGCCATCAGTGAGTCGTCAGTCCAAGAGACCCAGTACTTC.

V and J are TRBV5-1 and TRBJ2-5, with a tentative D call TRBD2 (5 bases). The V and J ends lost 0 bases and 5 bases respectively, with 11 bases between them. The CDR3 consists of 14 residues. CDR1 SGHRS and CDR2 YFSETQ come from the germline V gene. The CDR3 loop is CASSLDAGGETQYF. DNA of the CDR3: TGCGCCAGCAGCTTGGATGCGGGCGGGGAGACCCAGTACTTC.

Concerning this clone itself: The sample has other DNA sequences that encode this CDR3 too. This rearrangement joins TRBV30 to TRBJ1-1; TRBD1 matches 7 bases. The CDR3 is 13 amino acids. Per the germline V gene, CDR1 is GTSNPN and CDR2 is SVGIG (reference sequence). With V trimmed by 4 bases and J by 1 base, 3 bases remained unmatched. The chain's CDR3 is CAWTRTGNTEAFF. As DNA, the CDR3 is TGTGCCTGGACTAGGACAGGGAACACTGAAGCTTTCTTT.

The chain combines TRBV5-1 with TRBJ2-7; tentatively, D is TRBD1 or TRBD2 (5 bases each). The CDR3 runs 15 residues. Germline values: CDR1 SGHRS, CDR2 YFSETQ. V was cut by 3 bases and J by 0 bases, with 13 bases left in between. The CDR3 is CASSSGTAFSYEQYF. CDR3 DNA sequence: TGCGCCAGCAGCTCCGGGACGGCTTTCTCCTACGAGCAGTACTTC.